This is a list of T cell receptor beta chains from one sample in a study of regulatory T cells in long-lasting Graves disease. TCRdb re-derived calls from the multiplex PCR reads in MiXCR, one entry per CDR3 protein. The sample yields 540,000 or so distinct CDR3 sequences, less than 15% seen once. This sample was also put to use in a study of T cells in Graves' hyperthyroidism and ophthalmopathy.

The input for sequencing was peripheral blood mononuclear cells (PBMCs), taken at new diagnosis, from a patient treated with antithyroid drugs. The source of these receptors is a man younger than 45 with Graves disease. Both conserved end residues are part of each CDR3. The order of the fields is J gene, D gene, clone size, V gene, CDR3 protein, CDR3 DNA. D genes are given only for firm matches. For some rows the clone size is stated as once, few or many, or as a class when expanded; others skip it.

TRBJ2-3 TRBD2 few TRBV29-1 CSVEARRDRLAGRDTQYF TGCAGCGTTGAGGCCCGCCGGGACCGACTAGCGGGAAGGGATACGCAGTATTTT
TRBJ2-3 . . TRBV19 CASKNLGGADTQYF TGTGCCAGTAAGAACTTAGGAGGAGCAGATACGCAGTATTTT
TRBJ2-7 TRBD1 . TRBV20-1 CSATTGTGGRDEQYF TGCAGTGCAACTACCGGGACAGGGGGCCGGGACGAGCAGTACTTC
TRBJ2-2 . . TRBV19 CASSAGPDTGELFF TGTGCCAGTAGTGCGGGCCCGGACACCGGGGAGCTGTTTTTT
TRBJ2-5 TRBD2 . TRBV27 CASRLTSGGQWTQYF TGTGCCAGCAGGCTGACTAGCGGGGGGCAATGGACCCAGTACTTC
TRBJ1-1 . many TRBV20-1 CSADSRWSEAFF TGCAGTGCGGACTCCCGTTGGTCTGAAGCTTTCTTT
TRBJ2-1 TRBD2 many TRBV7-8 CASSLMTSGNNEQFF TGTGCCAGCAGCCTAATGACTAGCGGGAACAATGAGCAGTTCTTC
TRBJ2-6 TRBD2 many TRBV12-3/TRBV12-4 CASTKPASGSTGANVLTF TGTGCCAGCACTAAGCCCGCTAGCGGGAGCACTGGGGCCAACGTCCTGACTTTC
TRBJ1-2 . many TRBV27 CASSALGTPNYGYTF TGTGCCAGCAGTGCTCTCGGGACACCCAACTATGGCTACACCTTC
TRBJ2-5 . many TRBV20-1 CSASPNFQETQYF TGCAGTGCTAGCCCTAACTTCCAAGAGACCCAGTACTTC
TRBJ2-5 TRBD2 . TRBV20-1 CSASYSGSSEETQYF TGCAGTGCTAGTTATAGCGGGAGCTCCGAAGAGACCCAGTACTTC
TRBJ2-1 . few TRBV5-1 CASSLAGEDNEQFF TGCGCCAGCAGCTTGGCGGGAGAGGACAATGAGCAGTTCTTC
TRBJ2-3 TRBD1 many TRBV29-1 CSARVSGGTQYF TGCAGCGCCCGGGTCTCAGGGGGTACGCAGTATTTT
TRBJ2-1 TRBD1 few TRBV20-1 CSARGLDRGGRSSYNEQFF TGCAGTGCTAGAGGGCTTGATAGAGGGGGCCGAAGCTCCTACAATGAGCAGTTCTTC
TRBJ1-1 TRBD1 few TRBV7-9 CASSDRAGTTEAFF TGTGCCAGCAGCGACAGGGCAGGGACCACTGAAGCTTTCTTT
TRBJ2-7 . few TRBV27 CASSPGPFSYEQYF TGTGCCAGCAGCCCTGGGCCATTCTCCTACGAGCAGTACTTC
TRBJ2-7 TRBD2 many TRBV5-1 CASSPYKTSGNYEQYF TGCGCCAGCAGCCCCTATAAGACTAGCGGGAACTACGAGCAGTACTTC
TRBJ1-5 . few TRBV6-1 CASSESGHNQPQHF TGTGCCAGCAGTGAATCAGGGCACAATCAGCCCCAGCATTTT
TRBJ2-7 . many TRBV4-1 CASRQGIADSYEQYF TGCGCCAGCAGACAAGGTATCGCGGACTCCTACGAGCAGTACTTC
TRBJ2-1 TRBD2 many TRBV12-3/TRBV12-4 CASSLGTSAYNEQFF TGTGCCAGCAGTTTAGGGACTAGCGCGTACAATGAGCAGTTCTTC
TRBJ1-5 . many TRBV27 CASSSGRGNQPQHF TGTGCCAGCAGTTCCGGCAGAGGGAATCAGCCCCAGCATTTT
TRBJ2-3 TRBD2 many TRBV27 CASTPTSGSWKTGTDTQYF TGTGCCAGCACCCCGACTAGCGGGAGTTGGAAAACTGGCACAGATACGCAGTATTTT
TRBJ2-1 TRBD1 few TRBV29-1 CSVEDVRGSWNEQFF TGCAGCGTTGAAGATGTCAGGGGGTCTTGGAATGAGCAGTTCTTC
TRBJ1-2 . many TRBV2 CASRPGLYGYTF TGTGCCAGCAGACCGGGGCTCTATGGCTACACCTTC
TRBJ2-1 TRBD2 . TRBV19 CASRRGGREQFF TGTGCCAGTAGGAGGGGCGGGAGAGAGCAGTTCTTC